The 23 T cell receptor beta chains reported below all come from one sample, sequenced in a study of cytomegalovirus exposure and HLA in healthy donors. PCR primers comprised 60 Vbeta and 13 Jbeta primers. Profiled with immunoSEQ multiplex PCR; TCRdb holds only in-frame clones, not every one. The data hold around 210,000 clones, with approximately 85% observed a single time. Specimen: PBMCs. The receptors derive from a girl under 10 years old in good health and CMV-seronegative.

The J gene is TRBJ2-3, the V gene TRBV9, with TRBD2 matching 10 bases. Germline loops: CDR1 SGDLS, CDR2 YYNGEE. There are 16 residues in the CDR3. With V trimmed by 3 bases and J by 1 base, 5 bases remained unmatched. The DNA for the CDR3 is TGTGCCAGCAGCGCCAGAGCGGGGGGGGGCACAGATACGCAGTATTTT. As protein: CASSARAGGGTDTQYF.

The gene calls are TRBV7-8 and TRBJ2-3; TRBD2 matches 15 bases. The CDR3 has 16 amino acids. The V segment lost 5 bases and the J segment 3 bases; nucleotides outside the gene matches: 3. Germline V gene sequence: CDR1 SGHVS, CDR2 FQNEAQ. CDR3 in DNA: TGTGCCAGCAGCGCGGGGACTAGCGGGGGGACAGATACGCAGTATTTT. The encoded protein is CASSAGTSGGTDTQYF. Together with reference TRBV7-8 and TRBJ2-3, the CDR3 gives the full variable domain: GAGVSQSPRYKVAKRGQDVALRCDPISGHVSLFWYQQALGQGPEFLTYFQNEAQLDKSGLPSDRFFAERPEGSVSTLKIQRTQQEDSAVYLCASSAGTSGGTDTQYFGPGTRLTVL.

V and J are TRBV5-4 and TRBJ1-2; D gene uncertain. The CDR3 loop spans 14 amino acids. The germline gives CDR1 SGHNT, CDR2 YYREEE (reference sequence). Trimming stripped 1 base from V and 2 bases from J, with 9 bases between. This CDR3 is CASSLHGGNYGYTF. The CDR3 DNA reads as TGTGCCAGCAGCTTGCATGGAGGGAACTATGGCTACACCTTC.

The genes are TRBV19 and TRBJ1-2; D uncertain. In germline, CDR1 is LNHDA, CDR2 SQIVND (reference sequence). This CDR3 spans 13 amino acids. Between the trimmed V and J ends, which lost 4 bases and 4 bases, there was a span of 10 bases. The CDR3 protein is CASSNAVGYGYTF. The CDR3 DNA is TGTGCCAGTAGTAACGCGGTTGGCTATGGCTACACCTTC.

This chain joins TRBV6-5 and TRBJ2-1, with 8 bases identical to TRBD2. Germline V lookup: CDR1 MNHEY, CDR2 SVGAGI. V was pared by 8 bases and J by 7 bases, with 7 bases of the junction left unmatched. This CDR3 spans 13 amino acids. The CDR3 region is CASSNGRANEQFF. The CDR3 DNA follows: TGTGCCAGCTCTAACGGGAGGGCGAATGAGCAGTTCTTC.

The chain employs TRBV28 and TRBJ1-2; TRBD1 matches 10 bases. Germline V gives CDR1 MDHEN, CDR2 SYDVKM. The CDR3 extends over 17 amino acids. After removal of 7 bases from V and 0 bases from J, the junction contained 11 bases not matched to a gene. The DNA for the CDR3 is TGTGCCAGCATCAAGGGGGACAGGGGCTCGCCTAACTATGGCTACACCTTC. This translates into CASIKGDRGSPNYGYTF.

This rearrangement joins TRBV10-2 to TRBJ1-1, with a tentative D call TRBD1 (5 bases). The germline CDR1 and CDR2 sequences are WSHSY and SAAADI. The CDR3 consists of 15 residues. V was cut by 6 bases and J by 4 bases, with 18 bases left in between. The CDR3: CASSPTLVGRTEAFF. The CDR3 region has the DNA TGCGCCAGCAGCCCTACTTTGGTGGGGCGCACTGAAGCTTTCTTT.

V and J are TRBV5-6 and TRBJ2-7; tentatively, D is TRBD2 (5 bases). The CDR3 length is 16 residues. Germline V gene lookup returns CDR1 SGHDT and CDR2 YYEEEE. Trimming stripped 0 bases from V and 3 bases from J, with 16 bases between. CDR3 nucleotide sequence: TGTGCCAGCAGCTTGGCTGAGGACTGGAATTTCTACGAGCAGTACTTC. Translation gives CASSLAEDWNFYEQYF.

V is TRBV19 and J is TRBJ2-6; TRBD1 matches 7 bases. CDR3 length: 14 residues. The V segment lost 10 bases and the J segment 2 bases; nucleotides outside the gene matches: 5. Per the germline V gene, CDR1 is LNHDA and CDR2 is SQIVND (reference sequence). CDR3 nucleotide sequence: TGTGCCACCCGACAGGGCACTGGGGCCAACGTCCTGACTTTC. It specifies CATRQGTGANVLTF.

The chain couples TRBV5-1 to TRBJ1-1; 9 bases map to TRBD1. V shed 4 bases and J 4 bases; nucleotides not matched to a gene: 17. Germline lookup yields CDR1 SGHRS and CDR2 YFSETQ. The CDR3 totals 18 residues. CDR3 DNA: TGCGCCAGCAGCAAGGAGTTCCGGGACAGGGTAAGGGTCACTGAAGCTTTCTTT. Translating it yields CASSKEFRDRVRVTEAFF. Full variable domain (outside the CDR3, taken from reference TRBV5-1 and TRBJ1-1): KAGVTQTPRYLIKTRGQQVTLSCSPISGHRSVSWYQQTPGQGLQFLFEYFSETQRNKGNFPGRFSGRQFSNSRSEMNVSTLELGDSALYLCASSKEFRDRVRVTEAFFGQGTRLTVV.

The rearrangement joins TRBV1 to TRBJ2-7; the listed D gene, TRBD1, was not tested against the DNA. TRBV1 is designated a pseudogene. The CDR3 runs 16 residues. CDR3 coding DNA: TGCACCAGCAGCCGCCTCCGGGACAGGGGTTCCTACGAGCAGTACTTC. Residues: CTSSRLRDRGSYEQYF.

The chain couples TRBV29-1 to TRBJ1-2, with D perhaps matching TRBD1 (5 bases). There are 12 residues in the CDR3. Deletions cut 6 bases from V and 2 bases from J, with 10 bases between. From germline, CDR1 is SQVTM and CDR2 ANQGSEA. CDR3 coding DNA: TGCAGCGTATCGACAGCCAACTATGGCTACACCTTC. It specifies CSVSTANYGYTF. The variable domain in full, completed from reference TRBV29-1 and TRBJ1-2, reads SAVISQKPSRDICQRGTSLTIQCQVDSQVTMMFWYRQQPGQSLTLIATANQGSEATYESGFVIDKFPISRPNLTFSTLTVSNMSPEDSSIYLCSVSTANYGYTFGSGTRLTVV.

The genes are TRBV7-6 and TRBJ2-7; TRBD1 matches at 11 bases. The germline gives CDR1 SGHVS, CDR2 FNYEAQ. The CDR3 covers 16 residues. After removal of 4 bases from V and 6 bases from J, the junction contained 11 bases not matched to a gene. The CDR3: CASSYPGTGGLGEQYF. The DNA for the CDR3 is TGTGCCAGCAGCTACCCCGGGACAGGGGGTCTAGGCGAGCAGTACTTC.

This CDR3 is CASSDGQGGEKLFF. The CDR3 DNA reads TGTGCCAGCAGCGACGGACAGGGCGGTGAAAAACTGTTTTTT. V is TRBV7-9 and J is TRBJ1-4; 8 nucleotides match TRBD1. The V segment lost 5 bases and the J segment 7 bases; nucleotides outside the gene matches: 6. The germline V gene encodes CDR1 SEHNR and CDR2 FQNEAQ (reference sequence). This CDR3 spans 14 amino acids.

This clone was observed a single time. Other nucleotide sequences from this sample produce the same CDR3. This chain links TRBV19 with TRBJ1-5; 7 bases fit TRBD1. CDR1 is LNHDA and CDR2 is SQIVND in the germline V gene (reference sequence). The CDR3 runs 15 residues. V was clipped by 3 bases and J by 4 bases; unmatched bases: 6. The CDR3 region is CASSIGGQLNQPQHF. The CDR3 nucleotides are TGTGCCAGTAGTATCGGGGGACAGCTGAATCAGCCCCAGCATTTT.

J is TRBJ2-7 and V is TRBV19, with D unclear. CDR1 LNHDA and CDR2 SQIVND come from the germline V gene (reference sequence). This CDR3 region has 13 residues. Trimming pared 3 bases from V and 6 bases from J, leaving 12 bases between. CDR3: CASSISRIGEQYF. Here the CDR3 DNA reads TGTGCCAGTAGTATCTCCAGGATCGGCGAGCAGTACTTC.

In DNA, the CDR3 is TGCGCCAGCAGCTTGGACACAGGGGAAGATACGCAGTATTTT. This translates into CASSLDTGEDTQYF. The gene calls are TRBV5-1 and TRBJ2-3; 7 positions match TRBD1. From germline, CDR1 is SGHRS and CDR2 YFSETQ. The CDR3 is 14 amino acids. V dropped 0 bases and J dropped 5; count of bases not matched to a gene: 3.

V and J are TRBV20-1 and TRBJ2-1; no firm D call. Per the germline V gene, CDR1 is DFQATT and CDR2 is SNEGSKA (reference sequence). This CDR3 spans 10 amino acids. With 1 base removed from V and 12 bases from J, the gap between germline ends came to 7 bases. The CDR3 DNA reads TGCAGTGCTAGAGGGGCAGGGCAGTTCTTC. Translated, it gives CSARGAGQFF.

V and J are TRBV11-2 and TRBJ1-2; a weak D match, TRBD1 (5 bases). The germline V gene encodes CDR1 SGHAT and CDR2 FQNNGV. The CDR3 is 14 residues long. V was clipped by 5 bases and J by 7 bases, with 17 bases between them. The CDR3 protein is CASSRLVVGAGYTF. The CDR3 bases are TGTGCCAGCAGCCGCCTCGTGGTAGGGGCTGGCTACACCTTC.

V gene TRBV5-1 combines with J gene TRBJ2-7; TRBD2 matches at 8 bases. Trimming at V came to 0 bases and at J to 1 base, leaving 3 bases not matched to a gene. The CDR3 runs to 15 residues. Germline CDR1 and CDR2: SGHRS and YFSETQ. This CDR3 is CASSLVAGGSYEQYF. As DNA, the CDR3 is TGCGCCAGCAGCTTGGTGGCGGGGGGATCCTACGAGCAGTACTTC. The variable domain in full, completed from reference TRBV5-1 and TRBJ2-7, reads KAGVTQTPRYLIKTRGQQVTLSCSPISGHRSVSWYQQTPGQGLQFLFEYFSETQRNKGNFPGRFSGRQFSNSRSEMNVSTLELGDSALYLCASSLVAGGSYEQYFGPGTRLTVT.

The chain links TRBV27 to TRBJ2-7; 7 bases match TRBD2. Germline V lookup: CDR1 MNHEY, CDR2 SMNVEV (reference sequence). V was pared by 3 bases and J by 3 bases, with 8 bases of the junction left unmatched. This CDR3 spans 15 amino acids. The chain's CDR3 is CASSLGTSVIYEQYF. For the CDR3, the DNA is TGTGCCAGCAGTTTGGGTACTAGCGTGATCTACGAGCAGTACTTC.

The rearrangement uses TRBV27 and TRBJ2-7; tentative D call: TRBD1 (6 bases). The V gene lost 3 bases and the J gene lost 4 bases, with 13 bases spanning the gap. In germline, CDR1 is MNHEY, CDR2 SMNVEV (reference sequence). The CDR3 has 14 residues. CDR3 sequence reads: CASSFSGTKYEQYF. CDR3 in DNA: TGTGCCAGCAGTTTTAGTGGGACAAAGTACGAGCAGTACTTC.

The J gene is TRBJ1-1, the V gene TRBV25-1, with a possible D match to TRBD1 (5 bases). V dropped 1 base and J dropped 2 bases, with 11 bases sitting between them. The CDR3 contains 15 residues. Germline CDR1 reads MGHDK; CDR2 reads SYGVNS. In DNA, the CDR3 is TGTGCCAGCAGTGAATCAGACAGCCCTAACACTGAAGCTTTCTTT. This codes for CASSESDSPNTEAFF.